The 21 T cell receptor beta chains given below trace back to one sample, sequenced in a study of cytomegalovirus exposure and HLA in healthy donors. Primers for the PCR totalled 60 Vbeta and 13 Jbeta. Sequencing used immunoSEQ multiplex PCR; TCRdb keeps in-frame clones, though not all of them. The table shows 150,000 to 200,000 clones, with 70% to 80% occurring only once. The source material was PBMCs. The receptors stem from a woman aged 40-49 years in good health and CMV-seronegative.

The chain has TRBV6-1 and TRBJ2-7; 9 bases map to TRBD1. There are 15 residues in the CDR3. Germline V gives CDR1 MNHNS, CDR2 SASEGT. The V gene end was trimmed by 8 bases and the J gene end by 6 bases; junction bases not matched to a gene: 14. The CDR3 DNA follows: TGTGCCAGCTTCCACTCCGGGACAGGGATCAGCGAGCAGTACTTC. Its protein product is CASFHSGTGISEQYF.

This sequence joins TRBV27 and TRBJ2-5, with D perhaps matching TRBD2 (5 bases). The germline V gene has CDR1 MNHEY and CDR2 SMNVEV (reference sequence). The CDR3 runs to 14 residues. Trimming removed 0 bases at V and 7 bases at J, with 12 bases between. The CDR3 nucleotides read TGTGCCAGCAGTTTATCGATGGGAGTGGGGACCCAGTACTTC. The encoded protein is CASSLSMGVGTQYF.

The chain joins TRBV29-1 to TRBJ2-2; D is uncertain. Germline V lookup: CDR1 SQVTM, CDR2 ANQGSEA. The V end lost 6 bases, the J end lost 1 base, and 15 bases lay between the germline ends. The CDR3 loop spans 15 amino acids. This CDR3 reads CSVADGHRNTGELFF. For the CDR3, the DNA is TGCAGCGTCGCCGATGGGCACAGGAACACCGGGGAGCTGTTTTTT.

The gene calls are TRBV5-1 and TRBJ2-7, with 11 bases aligning to TRBD2. After removal of 0 bases from V and 3 bases from J, the junction contained 2 bases not matched to a gene. CDR3 size: 15 residues. The germline V gene encodes CDR1 SGHRS and CDR2 YFSETQ. The CDR3 sequence: CASSLGTSGSYEQYF. In nucleotides, the CDR3 is TGCGCCAGCAGCTTGGGAACTAGCGGGAGCTACGAGCAGTACTTC.

In its sample, this clone was seen a few times. V gene TRBV9 combines with J gene TRBJ2-3; TRBD2 agrees at 8 bases. Germline assignment: CDR1 SGDLS and CDR2 YYNGEE. This CDR3 has 15 amino acids. The trim removed 6 bases at V and 4 bases at J, leaving 10 bases unmatched. CDR3 sequence reads: CASTPGGDRPDTQYF. The CDR3, as DNA: TGTGCCAGCACCCCGGGGGGGGATCGCCCAGATACGCAGTATTTT.

V is TRBV29-1 and J is TRBJ2-1; maybe TRBD2 (5 bases). Germline assignment: CDR1 SQVTM and CDR2 ANQGSEA. This CDR3 has 11 amino acids. The CDR3 loop is CTGSSYNEQFF. The CDR3 coding sequence is TGCACGGGAAGCTCCTACAATGAGCAGTTCTTC.

The V gene is TRBV6-5, the J gene TRBJ1-1; weak D call: TRBD1 (6 bases). The CDR3 is 12 amino acids. Trimming shortened V by 7 bases and J by 8 bases, and 14 bases separated the two germline ends. Germline loops: CDR1 MNHEY, CDR2 SVGAGI. The CDR3 nucleotides read TGTGCCAGCATCTCGGGGGGGCTCGAAGCTTTCTTT. Translating gives CASISGGLEAFF.

V is TRBV5-8 and J is TRBJ2-1, with a possible D match to TRBD1 (6 bases). Germline CDR1 and CDR2: SGHTS and YDEGEE. Trimming pared 0 bases from V and 7 bases from J, leaving 20 bases between. This CDR3 spans 17 amino acids. CDR3 region: CASSLGTDLTSGNEQFF. CDR3 sequence (DNA): TGTGCCAGCAGCTTGGGGACAGATCTAACATCCGGGAATGAGCAGTTCTTC.

The genes are TRBV30 and TRBJ2-4; 11 bases match TRBD2. The germline V gene has CDR1 GTSNPN and CDR2 SVGIG (reference sequence). The CDR3 covers 16 residues. V dropped 4 bases and J dropped 4; count of bases not matched to a gene: 9. CDR3 in DNA: TGTGCCTGGAACGATGGGACTAGCGGATTTAAAAACATTCAGTACTTC. Amino acid sequence: CAWNDGTSGFKNIQYF.

The chain uses TRBV18 and TRBJ1-5; maybe TRBD1 (5 bases). The ends were cut back, 3 bases at V and 0 bases at J, with 12 bases in the middle. The length of the CDR3 is 16 residues. Germline V lookup: CDR1 KGHSH, CDR2 LQKENI. The CDR3 spells CASSPQGDYSNQPQHF. CDR3 coding DNA: TGTGCCAGCTCACCCCAAGGGGATTATAGCAATCAGCCCCAGCATTTT.

V and J are TRBV5-1 and TRBJ2-7; a weak D match, TRBD2 (5 bases). The CDR3 length is 18 residues. With 1 base removed from V and 0 bases from J, the gap between germline ends came to 20 bases. The germline V gene has CDR1 SGHRS and CDR2 YFSETQ. The CDR3 DNA sequence: TGCGCCAGCAGCTTGAAAAGCGGAGTTGGGATTTCCTCCTACGAGCAGTACTTC. Translating it yields CASSLKSGVGISSYEQYF.

The chain recombines TRBV20-1 with TRBJ2-1, with a possible D match to TRBD2 (5 bases). Germline values: CDR1 DFQATT, CDR2 SNEGSKA (reference sequence). The germline V and J ends were trimmed by 8 bases and 7 bases, with 12 bases remaining between them. The CDR3 has 11 amino acids. The CDR3, as DNA: TGCAGTCAGGACGGGGAGAATGAGCAGTTCTTC. Its translation is CSQDGENEQFF.

This clone was detected once. The V gene is TRBV27, the J gene TRBJ2-3, with 9 bases matching TRBD2. The junction had 13 bases not matched to a gene; V was cut back by 8 bases and J by 1 base. The CDR3 extends over 17 amino acids. Germline values: CDR1 MNHEY, CDR2 SMNVEV (reference sequence). CDR3 region: CASADLAGRRGTDTQYF. The CDR3 DNA reads as TGTGCCAGCGCAGATCTAGCGGGAAGAAGGGGCACAGATACGCAGTATTTT.

This clone was recorded only once. One end of the junction is discordant with germline, which a read error may explain. The CDR3: CASSLGGSGNAGELFF. The DNA of the CDR3 is TGTGCCAGCAGCTTAGGGGGTAGCGGGAACGCCGGGGAGCTGTTTTTT. This chain connects TRBV7-9 to TRBJ2-2, with 8 positions matching TRBD2. This CDR3 region has 16 residues. Germline V gives CDR1 SEHNR, CDR2 FQNEAQ (reference sequence).

Worth noting for this clone: A read error may produce the germline difference seen at one junction end. The rearrangement uses TRBV5-4 and TRBJ1-3, with 9 bases matching TRBD1. The CDR3 covers 16 residues. Germline loops: CDR1 SGHNT, CDR2 YYREEE (reference sequence). CDR3 DNA: TGTGCCAGCAGCTTAAAAGAACAGGGGGCTGGGAACACCATATATTTT. Residues: CASSLKEQGAGNTIYF.

The rearrangement joins TRBV28 to TRBJ1-4; 7 bases fit TRBD1. The CDR3 spans 14 residues. The V gene end was trimmed by 5 bases and the J gene end by 4 bases; junction bases not matched to a gene: 4. CDR1 is MDHEN, CDR2 SYDVKM, per germline. The chain's CDR3 is CASSPGQLNEKLFF. CDR3 sequence (DNA): TGTGCCAGCAGTCCGGGACAGCTTAATGAAAAACTGTTTTTT.

The V call is TRBV6-1, the J call TRBJ1-4, with 10 bases fitting TRBD1. The CDR3 sequence is 15 residues long. Germline values: CDR1 MNHNS, CDR2 SASEGT. The junction had 4 bases not matched to a gene; V was cut back by 3 bases and J by 6 bases. CDR3 protein: CASSDSGTGDEKLFF. The CDR3, as DNA: TGTGCCAGCAGTGATTCCGGGACAGGGGATGAAAAACTGTTTTTT.

This clone was seen just once. The V call is TRBV5-6, the J call TRBJ1-1; D might be TRBD1 (6 bases). Deletions cut 4 bases from V and 5 bases from J, with 15 bases between. CDR3 size: 14 residues. The germline V gene encodes CDR1 SGHDT and CDR2 YYEEEE. The CDR3 nucleotides are TGTGCCAGCAGCCTCGGACAGATGGGGACTGAAGCTTTCTTT. Amino acids: CASSLGQMGTEAFF.

The count of this clone is one. J is TRBJ1-5 and V is TRBV7-9; 9 positions match TRBD1. Trimming took 4 bases from V and 2 from J; bases not matched to a gene: 3. Germline CDR1 SEHNR, CDR2 FQNEAQ (reference sequence). The CDR3 spans 15 residues. The CDR3 loop reads CASSSQGAGNQPQHF. CDR3 sequence (DNA): TGTGCCAGCAGCTCACAGGGGGCTGGCAATCAGCCCCAGCATTTT.

The V and J genes are TRBV9 and TRBJ2-3; 10 positions agree with TRBD2. In germline, CDR1 is SGDLS, CDR2 YYNGEE. This CDR3 contains 16 residues. V lost 4 bases, J lost 2 bases, and 7 bases stayed unmatched. The DNA for the CDR3 is TGTGCCAGCAGCACCAAGCGGGAGGGAGACACAGATACGCAGTATTTT. Encoded protein: CASSTKREGDTDTQYF.

The chain has TRBV27 and TRBJ1-2; D is uncertain. Trimming pared 3 bases from V and 8 bases from J, leaving 13 bases between. Germline CDR1 and CDR2: MNHEY and SMNVEV (reference sequence). The CDR3 sequence is 13 residues long. The CDR3 nucleotides read TGTGCCAGCAGTTTCCGAGGATCACACGGCTACACCTTC. Protein sequence: CASSFRGSHGYTF.